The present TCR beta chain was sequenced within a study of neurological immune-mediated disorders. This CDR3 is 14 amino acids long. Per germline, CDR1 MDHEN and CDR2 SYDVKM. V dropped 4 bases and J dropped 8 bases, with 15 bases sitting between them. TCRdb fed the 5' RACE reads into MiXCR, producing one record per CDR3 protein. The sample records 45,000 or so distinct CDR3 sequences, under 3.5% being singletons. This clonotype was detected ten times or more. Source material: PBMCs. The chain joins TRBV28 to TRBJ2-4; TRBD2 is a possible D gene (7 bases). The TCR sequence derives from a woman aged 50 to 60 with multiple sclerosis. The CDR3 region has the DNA TGTGCCAGCAGTTCTCCGGGGGGCTGGGACATTCAGTACTTC. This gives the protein CASSSPGGWDIQYF.